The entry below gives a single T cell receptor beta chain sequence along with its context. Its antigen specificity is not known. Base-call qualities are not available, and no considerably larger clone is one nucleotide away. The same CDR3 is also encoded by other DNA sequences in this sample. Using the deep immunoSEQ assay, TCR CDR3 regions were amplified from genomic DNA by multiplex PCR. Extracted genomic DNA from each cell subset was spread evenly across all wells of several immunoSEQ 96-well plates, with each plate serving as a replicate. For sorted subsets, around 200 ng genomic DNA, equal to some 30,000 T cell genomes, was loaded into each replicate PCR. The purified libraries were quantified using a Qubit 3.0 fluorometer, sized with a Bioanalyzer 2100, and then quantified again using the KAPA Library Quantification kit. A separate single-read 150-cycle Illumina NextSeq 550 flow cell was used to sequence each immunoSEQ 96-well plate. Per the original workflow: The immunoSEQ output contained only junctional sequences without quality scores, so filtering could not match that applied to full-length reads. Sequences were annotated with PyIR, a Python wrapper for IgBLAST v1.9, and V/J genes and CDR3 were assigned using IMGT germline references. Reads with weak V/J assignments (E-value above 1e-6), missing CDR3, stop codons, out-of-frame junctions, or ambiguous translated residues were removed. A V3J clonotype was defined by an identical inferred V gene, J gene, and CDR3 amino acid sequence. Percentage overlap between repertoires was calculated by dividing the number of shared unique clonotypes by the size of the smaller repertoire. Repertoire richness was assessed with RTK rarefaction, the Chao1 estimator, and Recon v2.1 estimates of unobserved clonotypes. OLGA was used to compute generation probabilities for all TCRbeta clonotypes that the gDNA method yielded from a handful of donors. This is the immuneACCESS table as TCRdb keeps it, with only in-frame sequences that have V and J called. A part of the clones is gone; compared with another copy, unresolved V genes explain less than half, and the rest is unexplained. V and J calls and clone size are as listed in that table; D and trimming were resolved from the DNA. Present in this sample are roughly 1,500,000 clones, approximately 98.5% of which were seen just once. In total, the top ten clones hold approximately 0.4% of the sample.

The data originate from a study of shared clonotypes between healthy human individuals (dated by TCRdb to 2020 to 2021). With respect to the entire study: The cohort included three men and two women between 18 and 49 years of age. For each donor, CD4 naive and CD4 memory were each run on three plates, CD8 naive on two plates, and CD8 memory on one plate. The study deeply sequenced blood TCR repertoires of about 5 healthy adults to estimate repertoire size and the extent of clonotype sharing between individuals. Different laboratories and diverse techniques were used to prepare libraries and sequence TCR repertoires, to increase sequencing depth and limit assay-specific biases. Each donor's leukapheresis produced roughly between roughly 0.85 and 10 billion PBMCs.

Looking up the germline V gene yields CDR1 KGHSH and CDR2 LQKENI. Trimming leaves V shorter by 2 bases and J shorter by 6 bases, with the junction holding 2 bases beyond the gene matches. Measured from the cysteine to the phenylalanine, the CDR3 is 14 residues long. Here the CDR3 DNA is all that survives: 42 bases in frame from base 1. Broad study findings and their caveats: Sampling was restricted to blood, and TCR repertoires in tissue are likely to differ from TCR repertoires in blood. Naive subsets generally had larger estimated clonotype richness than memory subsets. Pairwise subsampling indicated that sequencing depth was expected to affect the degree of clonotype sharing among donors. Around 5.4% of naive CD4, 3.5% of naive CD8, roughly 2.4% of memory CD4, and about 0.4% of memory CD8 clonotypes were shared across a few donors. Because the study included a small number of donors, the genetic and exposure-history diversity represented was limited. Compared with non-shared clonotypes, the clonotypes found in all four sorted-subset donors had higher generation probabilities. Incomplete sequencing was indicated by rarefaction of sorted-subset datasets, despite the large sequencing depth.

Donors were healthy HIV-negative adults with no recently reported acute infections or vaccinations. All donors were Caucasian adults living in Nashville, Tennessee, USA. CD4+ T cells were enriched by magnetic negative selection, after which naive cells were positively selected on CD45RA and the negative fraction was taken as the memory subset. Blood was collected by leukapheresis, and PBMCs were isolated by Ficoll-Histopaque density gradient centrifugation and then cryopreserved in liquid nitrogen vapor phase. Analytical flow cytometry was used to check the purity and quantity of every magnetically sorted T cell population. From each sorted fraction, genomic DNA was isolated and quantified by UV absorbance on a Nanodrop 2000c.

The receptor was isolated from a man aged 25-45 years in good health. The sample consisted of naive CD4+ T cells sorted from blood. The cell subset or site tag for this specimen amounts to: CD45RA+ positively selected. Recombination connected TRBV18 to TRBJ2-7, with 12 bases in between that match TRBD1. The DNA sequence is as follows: TGTGCCAGCTCACCAGGGACAGGGGGCGTCGAGCAGTACTTC. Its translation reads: CASSPGTGGVEQYF. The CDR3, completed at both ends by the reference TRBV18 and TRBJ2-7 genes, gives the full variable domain NAGVMQNPRHLVRRRGQEARLRCSPMKGHSHVYWYRQLPEEGLKFMVYLQKENIIDESGMPKERFSAEFPKEGPSILRIQQVVRGDSAAYFCASSPGTGGVEQYFGPGTRLTVT.